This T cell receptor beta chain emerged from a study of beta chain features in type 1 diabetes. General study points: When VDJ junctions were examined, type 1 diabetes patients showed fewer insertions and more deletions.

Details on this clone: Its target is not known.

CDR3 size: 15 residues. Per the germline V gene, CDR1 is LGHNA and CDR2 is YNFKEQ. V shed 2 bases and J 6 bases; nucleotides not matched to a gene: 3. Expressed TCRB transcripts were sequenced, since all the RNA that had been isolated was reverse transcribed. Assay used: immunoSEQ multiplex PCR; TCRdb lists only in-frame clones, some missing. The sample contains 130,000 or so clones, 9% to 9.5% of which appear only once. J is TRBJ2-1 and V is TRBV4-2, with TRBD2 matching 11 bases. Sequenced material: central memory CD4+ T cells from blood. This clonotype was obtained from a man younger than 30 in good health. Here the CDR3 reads CASSQISGGANEQFF. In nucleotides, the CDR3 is TGTGCCAGCAGCCAAATTAGCGGGGGGGCCAATGAGCAGTTCTTC.